Following are 7 T cell receptor beta chains from one sample sequenced in a study of post-analysis software for immune sequencing data (dated by TCRdb to the mid-2010s). General study outcomes and caveats: Significantly higher frequencies in patients than in controls were found for a handful of TRBV segments, including TRBV5-6, TRBV5-1 and TRBV20-1.

No antigen is known for these receptors. Receptor amplification or capture employed PCR. TCRdb shows the sequencer as Illumina HiSeq 2500. To reduce PCR and sequencing biases, unique molecular identifiers were incorporated into the TCR beta cDNA libraries. TCRdb took the public reads, trimmed them with fastp at Q25, ran MiXCR for clone calling and kept in-frame beta chains. All rows with the same CDR3 protein become a single entry with the most common DNA and genes. Here the sample has about 810,000 distinct CDR3 sequences; about 50% occur a single time. Approximately 4.4% of the sample rests with the top ten. Input material: blood. The receptor set was obtained from a girl aged 10 to 17 with multiple sclerosis.

The chain has TRBV29-1 and TRBJ1-3, with D possibly TRBD1 on 5 matching bases. The V gene's germline CDR1 is SQVTM and CDR2 ANQGSEA. This CDR3 has 12 residues. Trimming took 3 bases from V and 10 from J, leaving 13 bases between them. The CDR3 loop is CSVDPGKGTIYF. DNA of the CDR3: TGCAGCGTTGACCCAGGGAAAGGGACCATATATTTT.

This rearrangement joins TRBV7-3 to TRBJ2-1; 8 bases agree with TRBD2. This CDR3 has 15 amino acids. Germline V lookup: CDR1 SGHTA, CDR2 FQGTGA. V was clipped by 2 bases and J by 11 bases; unmatched bases: 11. The CDR3: CASSLVAGPAAKQFF. CDR3 nucleotides: TGTGCCAGCAGCTTAGTAGCGGGACCGGCCGCCAAGCAGTTCTTC. The whole variable domain, filled in from reference TRBV7-3 and TRBJ2-1, reads GAGVSQTPSNKVTEKGKYVELRCDPISGHTALYWYRQSLGQGPEFLIYFQGTGAADDSGLPNDRFFAVRPEGSVSTLKIQRTERGDSAVYLCASSLVAGPAAKQFFGPGTRLTVL.

This clonotype has just a few counts. The chain recombines TRBV3-1 with TRBJ2-5; 10 bases fit TRBD2. The CDR3 contains 16 residues. V lost 4 bases, J lost 1 base, and 6 bases stayed unmatched. Germline V gives CDR1 LGHDT, CDR2 YNNKEL (reference sequence). The CDR3 DNA follows: TGTGCCAGCAGCCGTCTAGCGGGGGCGCTCCAAGAGACCCAGTACTTC. Amino acid sequence: CASSRLAGALQETQYF.

The chain combines TRBV20-1 with TRBJ2-7, with 8 nucleotides matching TRBD2. CDR3 length: 15 amino acids. Germline V CDR1 and CDR2: DFQATT, SNEGSKA (reference sequence). Germline trimming cut 4 bases from V and 6 bases from J; bases unmatched to any gene: 14. CDR3 in amino acids: CSATDRIAGLGEQYF. Written as DNA, the CDR3 is TGCAGTGCTACCGACCGGATAGCGGGACTGGGCGAGCAGTACTTC.

This clonotype has a handful of counts. The chain joins TRBV18 to TRBJ2-5; D gene uncertain. Germline lookup yields CDR1 KGHSH and CDR2 LQKENI. V lost 1 base to trimming and J lost 3 bases, with 6 bases between them. The CDR3 length is 13 residues. This CDR3 reads CASSPLRKETQYF. The CDR3 nucleotides read TGTGCCAGCTCACCACTCCGGAAAGAGACCCAGTACTTC. Variable domain in full (rest from reference TRBV18 and TRBJ2-5): NAGVMQNPRHLVRRRGQEARLRCSPMKGHSHVYWYRQLPEEGLKFMVYLQKENIIDESGMPKERFSAEFPKEGPSILRIQQVVRGDSAAYFCASSPLRKETQYFGPGTRLLVL.

The chain links TRBV2 to TRBJ2-7; D ambiguous. Deletions cut 1 base from V and 2 bases from J, with 6 bases between. The CDR3 is made up of 13 amino acids. Germline loops: CDR1 SNHLY, CDR2 FYNNEI. CDR3 nucleotides: TGTGCCAGCAGTGAAGTGGACGCCTACGAGCAGTACTTC. Translation gives CASSEVDAYEQYF.

This clonotype has just a few counts. One end of the junction varies from germline; a read error may be responsible. The V call is TRBV5-1, the J call TRBJ1-1; no definite D call. The CDR3 contains 14 residues. The V gene's germline CDR1 is SGHRS and CDR2 YFSETQ. This CDR3 is CASSHPGRNTEAFF. CDR3 bases: TGTGCCAGCAGCCACCCCGGGAGGAACACTGAAGCTTTCTTT.